The present TCR beta chain was sequenced within a study of cytomegalovirus exposure and HLA in healthy donors. The PCR ran on 60 Vbeta and 13 Jbeta primers. TCRdb keeps only in-frame clones here, not all; method: immunoSEQ multiplex PCR. The sample consists of about 150,000 clones, 70% to 80% of them appearing once. This clone has just a few counts. V gave up 0 bases and J gave up 7 bases, with 16 bases separating them. The CDR3 spans 16 residues. Germline CDR1 ENHRY, CDR2 SYGVKD. What was sequenced was PBMCs. The receptor was derived from a male donor in good health and CMV-seronegative. V gene TRBV10-3 combines with J gene TRBJ2-1; D gene ambiguous. CDR3 nucleotide sequence: TGTGCCATCAGTGAGTCGGGCCTCAACCCCCGGAATGAGCAGTTCTTC. Its protein is CAISESGLNPRNEQFF.